Described below is a single T cell receptor (beta chain) sequence and its context. The antigen remains unidentified. This sample is drawn from a study of spatial heterogeneity in lung cancer. General study points: Resection saw ubiquitous expanded tumor TCRs appear in blood more than follow-up did.

Every molecule of TCR cDNA had its own unique molecular identifier. TCRdb analysed the 5' RACE reads with MiXCR anew, one entry per CDR3 protein. This table holds about 45,000 distinct CDR3 sequences, roughly 10% found once. Time point here: sample taken at primary tumor resection. Whole RNA, which was extracted from tumor, nontumor lung tissue or frozen PBMC, was sequenced without any cell sorting. The donor group consisted of around 77 patients who had untreated, early-stage non-small cell lung cancer. The specimen comprised PBMCs, sampled at surgery. This TCR was recovered from a female donor with early-stage non-small cell lung cancer.

CDR3 protein: CASSLWGRGGETQYF. The CDR3 DNA reads as TGTGCCAGCAGCTTGTGGGGTAGGGGCGGGGAGACCCAGTACTTC. The chain is built from TRBV5-6 and TRBJ2-5; either TRBD1 or TRBD2 may fit D (5 bases each). Germline V gene lookup returns CDR1 SGHDT and CDR2 YYEEEE. V was clipped by 1 base and J by 5 bases, with 15 bases between them. The CDR3 spans 15 residues.